Sequencing of this TCR beta chain was carried out in a study of vaccination and CD4 T cells after COVID-19. The CDR3 loop spans 12 amino acids. V dropped 1 base and J dropped 7 bases, with 6 bases sitting between them. Germline-derived CDR1 and CDR2 are SGHAT and FQNNGV. Cultured CD4+ T-cell DNA underwent Oncomine TCR Beta short-read sequencing. TCRdb reprocessed the PCR reads with MiXCR, giving one entry per CDR3 protein. In the table there are 9,000 to 15,000 distinct CDR3 sequences, under 35% of which are singletons. With respect to this clonotype: Its antigen is not known.

The treatment is: roughly 10-day PBMC culture with coronavirus spike peptide pools or control peptides (ViraFEST assay). V is TRBV11-2 and J is TRBJ2-3, with D hard to call. The sequence came from a human donor who received a COVID-19 vaccine. Material: CD4+ T cells from blood, cultured in vitro, obtained before SARS-CoV-2 vaccination. As DNA, the CDR3 is TGTGCCAGCAGCTTAGTTAAGAATACGCAGTATTTT. Protein sequence: CASSLVKNTQYF.